This TCR beta chain was observed in a study of shared clonotypes between healthy human individuals. A note on this clone: What it recognizes is unknown.

Roughly 27,000 T cell genomes, or 200 ng DNA, went into the sorted-subset replicate PCRs. Profiling relied on immunoSEQ multiplex PCR, and the TCRdb table lists in-frame clones only, not all of them. The table records around 1 million clones, over 75% of them present only once. Donors were Caucasian adults residing in Nashville, Tennessee, USA. A CD45RA-negative memory subset and a CD45RA+ naive subset were separated from the CD4+ cells. Whole-study findings and limits: Generally, naive subsets came out with larger estimated richness than memory subsets.

This CDR3 has 12 residues. V shed 4 bases and J shed 8 bases, with 10 bases lying between them. Germline V gene data show CDR1 as SGDLS and CDR2 as YYNGEE. Material: memory CD4+ T cells sorted from blood. The subset was: CD45RA-negative fraction. V usage is TRBV9 and J usage is TRBJ2-1, with a possible D match to TRBD2 (5 bases). This TCR was recovered from a man in his late teens or twenties in good health. CDR3 amino acids: CASSPGIDEQFF. The CDR3 coding sequence is TGTGCCAGCAGCCCGGGGATCGATGAGCAGTTCTTC.